A single sample is the source of the 9 T cell receptor beta chains below, sequenced in a study of lymphopenia after photon versus proton radiotherapy (dated by TCRdb to the late 2010s). Library preparation was by the immunoSEQ multiplex PCR assay. Drawn from immuneACCESS, this table holds only the in-frame rearrangements with V and J called that TCRdb kept. Clones are partly lost; checked studies trace under half to an unresolved V gene and leave the rest unexplained. The sample has thousands of clones on record, about two thirds of them singletons. Approximately 54% of the sample comes from the top ten. Sequenced here: peripheral blood, sampled from a patient treated with proton-based radiotherapy. The origin of the receptors is a man older than 75 with esophageal cancer.

This chain links TRBV4-1 with TRBJ2-7; D possibly corresponds to TRBD2 (5 bases). The V end lost 2 bases, the J end lost 7 bases, and 21 bases lay between the germline ends. The CDR3 has 16 amino acids. Germline CDR1 is MGHRA and CDR2 is YSYEKL. DNA of the CDR3: TGCGCCAGCAGCCAATACGACACGGGGTCAGGAAGGGAGCAGTACTTC. Translating it yields CASSQYDTGSGREQYF.

The rearrangement links TRBV11-3 to TRBJ2-5; 10 bases line up with TRBD2. This CDR3 region has 15 residues. Germline-derived CDR1 and CDR2 are SGHNT and YENEEA. V lost 7 bases and J lost 5; bases outside the gene matches: 10. CDR3 bases: TGTGCCAGCACCCCCAGCGGGGGGGCCTTTGAGACCCAGTACTTC. Its translation: CASTPSGGAFETQYF.

V is TRBV29-1 and J is TRBJ1-1, with D possibly TRBD1 on 5 matching bases. The CDR3 is made up of 10 amino acids. Between the trimmed V and J ends, which lost 4 bases and 11 bases, there was a span of 11 bases. The germline V gene encodes CDR1 SQVTM and CDR2 ANQGSEA. CDR3 nucleotides: TGCAGCGTTGGGTATAAGGGGGCTTTCTTT. Protein: CSVGYKGAFF.

The chain couples TRBV6-5 to TRBJ2-7, with TRBD1 identical over 8 bases. Germline V lookup: CDR1 MNHEY, CDR2 SVGAGI. The CDR3 has 13 residues. With 6 bases clipped from V and 5 bases from J, the junction kept 6 bases outside the gene matches. DNA of the CDR3: TGTGCCAGCAGACCCTGGACAGGGCACGAGCAGTACTTC. It encodes CASRPWTGHEQYF.

This clone is medium-sized by share. This chain links TRBV4-3 with TRBJ2-7, with TRBD2 matching 9 bases. CDR1 is LGHNA, CDR2 YSLEER, per germline. V was pared by 0 bases and J by 7 bases, with 7 bases of the junction left unmatched. CDR3 size: 15 residues. The CDR3 coding sequence is TGCGCCAGCAGCCAAGAAGGCGGGGGGGCTCGAGAGCAGTACTTC. This encodes CASSQEGGGAREQYF.

By share, this clone ranks as medium-sized. The rearrangement uses TRBV27 and TRBJ1-4, with D perhaps TRBD1 (5 bases). Germline loops: CDR1 MNHEY, CDR2 SMNVEV (reference sequence). The CDR3 consists of 13 residues. V lost 10 bases and J 7 bases, leaving 16 bases between the germline ends. CDR3 loop: CATPCQGGEKLFF. The CDR3 nucleotides read TGTGCCACCCCCTGCCAGGGTGGTGAAAAACTGTTTTTT. Drawing the rest from reference TRBV27 and TRBJ1-4, the complete variable domain is EAQVTQNPRYLITVTGKKLTVTCSQNMNHEYMSWYRQDPGLGLRQIYYSMNVEVTDKGDVPEGYKVSRKEKRNFPLILESPSPNQTSLYFCATPCQGGEKLFFGSGTQLSVL.

This clone appeared a single time. The chain has TRBV9 and TRBJ2-5; TRBD2 agrees at 10 bases. CDR1 SGDLS and CDR2 YYNGEE come from the germline V gene. This CDR3 has 17 amino acids. With 10 bases clipped from V and 0 bases from J, the junction kept 15 bases outside the gene matches. DNA of the CDR3: TGTGCCTCCAGCGTGCGTGGTAGCGGGGGGTACCAAGAGACCCAGTACTTC. Its translation: CASSVRGSGGYQETQYF. Together with reference TRBV9 and TRBJ2-5, the CDR3 gives the full variable domain: DSGVTQTPKHLITATGQRVTLRCSPRSGDLSVYWYQQSLDQGLQFLIQYYNGEERAKGNILERFSAQQFPDLHSELNLSSLELGDSALYFCASSVRGSGGYQETQYFGPGTRLLVL.

There are a few counts of this clone. The V call is TRBV30, the J call TRBJ1-1, with D maybe TRBD1 (5 bases). The germline gives CDR1 GTSNPN, CDR2 SVGIG (reference sequence). CDR3 length: 12 amino acids. Trimming stripped 7 bases from V and 8 bases from J, with 17 bases between. The CDR3 DNA reads as TGTGCCTCCGCCCCACAGGCCTTCGAAGCTTTCTTT. The encoded protein is CASAPQAFEAFF.

This clone counts as medium-sized (0.01 to 0.1%). This sequence joins TRBV29-1 and TRBJ2-7, with D perhaps matching TRBD1 (6 bases). V lost 2 bases, J lost 1 base, and 12 bases lay in between. The CDR3 runs to 14 residues. Germline lookup yields CDR1 SQVTM and CDR2 ANQGSEA. CDR3 nucleotides: TGCAGCGTTGAAAATGAGCAGGGGTCCTACGAGCAGTACTTC. It is translated as CSVENEQGSYEQYF.